Presented here are 10 T cell receptor beta chains from one specimen sequenced in a study of response to subunit inactivated influenza vaccine. TCRdb analysed the RT-PCR reads with MiXCR anew, one entry per CDR3 protein. The data hold some 190,000 distinct CDR3 sequences, with around 15% observed a single time. The material sequenced was CD8+ T cells sorted from PBMCs, taken roughly 5 days after vaccination. The source of these receptors is a man aged 45-65 years who received an inactivated influenza vaccine.

The chain recombines TRBV6-2 or TRBV6-3 with TRBJ2-1; D is unresolved. Germline CDR1 reads MNHEY; CDR2 reads SVGEGT. The CDR3 loop spans 13 amino acids. Between the trimmed V and J ends, which lost 7 bases and 9 bases, there was a span of 16 bases. The CDR3 loop is CASIQDITSEQFF. CDR3 DNA sequence: TGTGCCAGCATCCAAGACATCACAAGTGAGCAGTTCTTC.

The chain uses TRBV5-1 and TRBJ2-7; weak D call: TRBD1 (6 bases). Germline V gene lookup returns CDR1 SGHRS and CDR2 YFSETQ. CDR3 length: 13 residues. Trimming pared 7 bases from V and 4 bases from J, leaving 15 bases between. CDR3 DNA: TGCGCCAGCTCCTGGGGGCCCAGATACGAGCAGTACTTC. Translation: CASSWGPRYEQYF.

This clonotype was observed a few times. This chain links TRBV12-3 or TRBV12-4 with TRBJ1-1; D call uncertain. This CDR3 region has 13 residues. Trimming cost V 3 bases and J 0 bases, with 5 bases left between them. Here the CDR3 DNA reads TGTGCCAGCAGTTTCGGCATGAACACTGAAGCTTTCTTT. Its translation: CASSFGMNTEAFF.

This clonotype has a single count. The chain carries TRBV7-8 and TRBJ2-1; D unclear. The V gene lost 5 bases and the J gene lost 6 bases, with 11 bases spanning the gap. The CDR3 spans 13 residues. Germline-derived CDR1 and CDR2 are SGHVS and FQNEAQ. CDR3 bases: TGTGCCAGCAGCCCGGGCCGGTCCAATGAGCAGTTCTTC. Protein product: CASSPGRSNEQFF.

In its sample, this clonotype was seen a few times. V and J are TRBV29-1 and TRBJ2-5; D is undetermined. There are 14 residues in the CDR3. The germline V gene has CDR1 SQVTM and CDR2 ANQGSEA. Trimming left V 0 bases short and J 0 bases short, with 8 bases between. The CDR3 protein is CSVEDRPYQETQYF. The CDR3 DNA reads as TGCAGCGTTGAAGATCGTCCCTACCAAGAGACCCAGTACTTC.

This clonotype was counted a few times. The chain recombines TRBV27 with TRBJ2-7; 11 bases align to TRBD1. The junction had 7 bases not matched to a gene; V was cut back by 5 bases and J by 7 bases. Germline V gene sequence: CDR1 MNHEY, CDR2 SMNVEV (reference sequence). The CDR3 totals 14 residues. CDR3 residues: CASSPGTGGVEQYF. As DNA, the CDR3 is TGTGCCAGCAGTCCCGGGACAGGGGGGGTGGAGCAGTACTTC.

This chain links TRBV20-1 with TRBJ1-5; no firm D call. V shed 3 bases and J shed 4 bases, with 7 bases lying between them. The germline CDR1 and CDR2 sequences are DFQATT and SNEGSKA (reference sequence). This CDR3 region has 12 residues. CDR3 in amino acids: CSASPGNQPQHF. The CDR3 nucleotides read TGCAGTGCTAGCCCGGGGAATCAGCCCCAGCATTTT.

The table lists this clonotype with a few counts. This chain uses TRBV29-1 with TRBJ2-3; D possibly corresponds to TRBD1 (5 bases). V was cut by 7 bases and J by 0 bases, with 14 bases left in between. CDR3 size: 14 residues. CDR1 and CDR2 from the germline V gene are SQVTM and ANQGSEA. As DNA, the CDR3 is TGCAGCGCTGACAGCCGTTCTAGCACAGATACGCAGTATTTT. Translated, it gives CSADSRSSTDTQYF.

The chain has TRBV7-9 and TRBJ2-1; 7 nucleotides line up with TRBD1. The CDR3 consists of 13 residues. Germline V gene sequence: CDR1 SEHNR, CDR2 FQNEAQ (reference sequence). J was trimmed by 8 bases and V by 9 bases; bases with no gene match: 10. The CDR3 DNA sequence: TGTGCCAGTTCGGGACAGCCGTCTGATGAGCAGTTCTTC. Encoded protein: CASSGQPSDEQFF.

This clonotype has more than one count but fewer than ten. This rearrangement joins TRBV7-2 to TRBJ1-4, with 8 bases lining up with TRBD1. The germline V gene encodes CDR1 SGHTA and CDR2 FQGNSA. The V segment lost 1 base and the J segment 7 bases; nucleotides outside the gene matches: 2. This CDR3 contains 14 residues. The DNA of the CDR3 is TGTGCCAGCAGCTTAGGCAGGGGGCTTGAAAAACTGTTTTTT. Translation: CASSLGRGLEKLFF.